These T cell receptor beta chains were read from a single sample in a study of shared clonotypes between healthy human individuals. Clones were read by immunoSEQ multiplex PCR, and TCRdb kept only the in-frame ones, dropping some. The table shows around 350,000 clones, with about 73% occurring only once. The specimen was memory CD4+ T cells sorted from blood. All receptors derive from a man aged 25-45 years in good health. Both conserved end residues are part of each CDR3. Each record gives: J gene, V gene, D gene, clone size, CDR3 protein, CDR3 DNA. The D gene is left open where the match is weak. Clone size is shown for a subset of rows, as once, few, many or a class of expanded clone.

j_call: TRBJ1-5
v_call: TRBV18
d_call: -
clone_size: -
cdr3_aa: CASSRSEVQPQHF
cdr3_nt: TGTGCCAGCTCACGGTCAGAGGTTCAGCCCCAGCATTTT

j_call: TRBJ2-1
v_call: TRBV29-1
d_call: -
clone_size: few
cdr3_aa: CSVGQSSYNEQFF
cdr3_nt: TGCAGCGTTGGGCAGTCCTCCTACAATGAGCAGTTCTTC

j_call: TRBJ2-1
v_call: TRBV7-3
d_call: -
clone_size: -
cdr3_aa: CASSLISSEEQFF
cdr3_nt: TGTGCCAGCAGCTTAATAAGTAGTGAGGAGCAGTTCTTC

j_call: TRBJ2-2
v_call: TRBV7-2
d_call: -
clone_size: -
cdr3_aa: CASSPSTGELFF
cdr3_nt: TGTGCCAGCAGCCCGAGCACCGGGGAGCTGTTTTTT

j_call: TRBJ2-5
v_call: TRBV5-4
d_call: -
clone_size: -
cdr3_aa: CASSLAGQVETQYF
cdr3_nt: TGTGCCAGCAGCTTGGCGGGACAAGTAGAGACCCAGTACTTC

j_call: TRBJ1-5
v_call: TRBV27
d_call: -
clone_size: once
cdr3_aa: CASSLSSGSNQPQHF
cdr3_nt: TGTGCCAGCAGTTTATCGTCGGGGAGCAATCAGCCCCAGCATTTT

j_call: TRBJ2-3
v_call: TRBV7-6
d_call: TRBD2
clone_size: -
cdr3_aa: CASSLGTSGRLLDTQYF
cdr3_nt: TGTGCCAGCAGCTTAGGGACTAGCGGGAGGCTTTTAGATACGCAGTATTTT

j_call: TRBJ2-3
v_call: TRBV29-1
d_call: -
clone_size: once
cdr3_aa: CSVVGRGTDTQYF
cdr3_nt: TGCAGCGTTGTTGGGCGTGGCACAGATACGCAGTATTTT

j_call: TRBJ2-1
v_call: TRBV6-1
d_call: -
clone_size: few
cdr3_aa: CASLRNNEQFF
cdr3_nt: TGTGCCAGCCTAAGGAACAATGAGCAGTTCTTC

j_call: TRBJ2-1
v_call: TRBV5-1
d_call: -
clone_size: -
cdr3_aa: CASSLEGPPQGEQFF
cdr3_nt: TGCGCCAGCAGCTTGGAAGGCCCACCGCAGGGTGAGCAGTTCTTC

j_call: TRBJ2-1
v_call: TRBV12-5
d_call: -
clone_size: -
cdr3_aa: CASGISQVSAFTNEQFF
cdr3_nt: TGTGCTAGTGGTATTTCTCAGGTCTCGGCCTTTACAAATGAGCAGTTCTTC

j_call: TRBJ1-3
v_call: TRBV18
d_call: -
clone_size: few
cdr3_aa: CASSPGGEGNTIYF
cdr3_nt: TGTGCCAGCTCACCAGGAGGGGAAGGAAACACCATATATTTT

j_call: TRBJ2-2
v_call: TRBV30
d_call: TRBD2
clone_size: few
cdr3_aa: CASRGLAGEVGELFF
cdr3_nt: TGTGCCTCCCGCGGACTAGCGGGAGAGGTCGGGGAGCTGTTTTTT

j_call: TRBJ2-7
v_call: TRBV5-6
d_call: TRBD2
clone_size: few
cdr3_aa: CASSWGRGTSGPRAYEQYF
cdr3_nt: TGTGCCAGCAGCTGGGGAAGAGGAACTAGCGGCCCCCGCGCTTACGAGCAGTACTTC

j_call: TRBJ1-6
v_call: TRBV18
d_call: TRBD1
clone_size: -
cdr3_aa: CASSPQRTGSPLHF
cdr3_nt: TGTGCCAGCTCACCACAGAGGACAGGGTCACCCCTCCACTTT

j_call: TRBJ1-5
v_call: TRBV19
d_call: -
clone_size: few
cdr3_aa: CASADSGISPGHF
cdr3_nt: TGTGCCAGTGCTGACAGCGGTATCAGCCCTGGGCATTTT

j_call: TRBJ2-5
v_call: TRBV5-1
d_call: TRBD2
clone_size: -
cdr3_aa: CASSSSGTTGETQYF
cdr3_nt: TGCGCCAGCAGCTCTAGCGGGACGACGGGGGAGACCCAGTACTTC

j_call: TRBJ1-2
v_call: TRBV4-1
d_call: -
clone_size: -
cdr3_aa: CASSQDFASYGYTF
cdr3_nt: TGCGCCAGCAGCCAAGATTTCGCCTCCTATGGCTACACCTTC

j_call: TRBJ2-6
v_call: TRBV5-1
d_call: TRBD1
clone_size: -
cdr3_aa: CASSPRTGLPSGANVLTF
cdr3_nt: TGCGCCAGCAGCCCCAGGACAGGGCTCCCCTCTGGGGCCAACGTCCTGACTTTC

j_call: TRBJ2-7
v_call: TRBV6-1
d_call: -
clone_size: once
cdr3_aa: CASTPGPGTYEQYF
cdr3_nt: TGTGCCAGCACCCCGGGCCCAGGGACCTACGAGCAGTACTTC

j_call: TRBJ2-3
v_call: TRBV7-9
d_call: -
clone_size: -
cdr3_aa: CASSLALSTDTQYF
cdr3_nt: TGTGCCAGCAGCTTAGCGCTGTCTACAGATACGCAGTATTTT

j_call: TRBJ2-7
v_call: TRBV21-1
d_call: -
clone_size: -
cdr3_aa: CASSTRTGGLFSEQYF
cdr3_nt: TGTGCCAGCAGCACCCGGACAGGGGGCCTTTTTTCCGAGCAGTACTTC

j_call: TRBJ2-3
v_call: TRBV30
d_call: TRBD2
clone_size: -
cdr3_aa: CAWRGLADTDTQYF
cdr3_nt: TGTGCCTGGCGAGGACTAGCGGACACAGATACGCAGTATTTT

j_call: TRBJ1-2
v_call: TRBV19
d_call: -
clone_size: -
cdr3_aa: CASSKGATYGYTF
cdr3_nt: TGTGCCAGTAGTAAAGGGGCTACATATGGCTACACCTTC

j_call: TRBJ2-6
v_call: TRBV10-3
d_call: -
clone_size: once
cdr3_aa: CAISEPGGRGSGANVLTF
cdr3_nt: TGTGCCATCAGTGAGCCCGGTGGCCGGGGCTCTGGGGCCAACGTCCTGACTTTC

j_call: TRBJ2-7
v_call: TRBV5-1
d_call: -
clone_size: -
cdr3_aa: CASSLMVGLGFYEQYF
cdr3_nt: TGCGCCAGCAGCTTGATGGTCGGACTGGGATTCTACGAGCAGTACTTC

j_call: TRBJ1-5
v_call: TRBV6-6
d_call: -
clone_size: -
cdr3_aa: CASSYSLGNQPQHF
cdr3_nt: TGTGCCAGCAGTTACTCGTTGGGCAATCAGCCCCAGCATTTT

j_call: TRBJ2-3
v_call: TRBV27
d_call: TRBD2
clone_size: -
cdr3_aa: CASSLSRTSGNTDTQYF
cdr3_nt: TGTGCCAGCAGTTTATCCCGGACTAGCGGGAACACAGATACGCAGTATTTT

j_call: TRBJ2-7
v_call: TRBV2
d_call: -
clone_size: -
cdr3_aa: CASSRLFGAGTSYEQYF
cdr3_nt: TGTGCCAGCAGTCGTCTTTTCGGGGCGGGAACGTCCTACGAGCAGTACTTC

j_call: TRBJ2-1
v_call: TRBV6-1
d_call: -
clone_size: many
cdr3_aa: CASKIVRAGFYEQFF
cdr3_nt: TGTGCCAGCAAGATAGTCCGGGCGGGTTTCTATGAGCAGTTCTTC

j_call: TRBJ1-2
v_call: TRBV6-6
d_call: TRBD1
clone_size: -
cdr3_aa: CASSRQGAHGYTF
cdr3_nt: TGTGCCAGCAGCCGACAGGGGGCGCATGGCTACACCTTC

j_call: TRBJ2-3
v_call: TRBV14
d_call: -
clone_size: -
cdr3_aa: CASSQDRGSTQYF
cdr3_nt: TGTGCCAGCAGCCAAGATAGGGGCTCTACGCAGTATTTT

j_call: TRBJ1-1
v_call: TRBV7-2
d_call: -
clone_size: -
cdr3_aa: CASSLGGISEAFF
cdr3_nt: TGTGCCAGCAGCTTAGGGGGGATTAGTGAAGCTTTCTTT

j_call: TRBJ2-5
v_call: TRBV2
d_call: TRBD1
clone_size: few
cdr3_aa: CASRRDRVETQYF
cdr3_nt: TGTGCCAGCAGAAGGGACAGGGTGGAGACCCAGTACTTC

j_call: TRBJ1-2
v_call: TRBV6-1
d_call: -
clone_size: -
cdr3_aa: CASSRTVDGYTF
cdr3_nt: TGTGCCAGCAGCCGGACGGTTGATGGCTACACCTTC

j_call: TRBJ2-5
v_call: TRBV10-3
d_call: TRBD1
clone_size: -
cdr3_aa: CAIRWTGGETQYF
cdr3_nt: TGTGCCATCAGGTGGACAGGGGGCGAGACCCAGTACTTC

j_call: TRBJ1-5
v_call: TRBV2
d_call: TRBD1
clone_size: -
cdr3_aa: CASRGQGVQPQHF
cdr3_nt: TGTGCCAGCAGGGGACAGGGGGTTCAGCCCCAGCATTTT

j_call: TRBJ2-4
v_call: TRBV18
d_call: -
clone_size: -
cdr3_aa: CASSDLTGTLAKNIQYF
cdr3_nt: TGTGCCAGCTCAGATCTTACAGGGACCTTAGCCAAAAACATTCAGTACTTC

j_call: TRBJ2-3
v_call: TRBV5-1
d_call: -
clone_size: -
cdr3_aa: CASSQGRNLDDTQYF
cdr3_nt: TGCGCCAGCAGCCAGGGGCGTAACCTTGACGATACGCAGTATTTT

j_call: TRBJ1-3
v_call: TRBV28
d_call: -
clone_size: once
cdr3_aa: CASSPGVPNTIYF
cdr3_nt: TGTGCCAGCAGCCCAGGGGTTCCAAACACCATATATTTT

j_call: TRBJ2-3
v_call: TRBV7-9
d_call: TRBD2
clone_size: -
cdr3_aa: CASNAGGTSTDTQYF
cdr3_nt: TGTGCCAGCAACGCGGGGGGTACTAGCACAGATACGCAGTATTTT

j_call: TRBJ2-7
v_call: TRBV30
d_call: TRBD2
clone_size: -
cdr3_aa: CAWSASGLPKPYEQYF
cdr3_nt: TGTGCCTGGAGTGCTAGCGGATTGCCCAAACCTTACGAGCAGTACTTC